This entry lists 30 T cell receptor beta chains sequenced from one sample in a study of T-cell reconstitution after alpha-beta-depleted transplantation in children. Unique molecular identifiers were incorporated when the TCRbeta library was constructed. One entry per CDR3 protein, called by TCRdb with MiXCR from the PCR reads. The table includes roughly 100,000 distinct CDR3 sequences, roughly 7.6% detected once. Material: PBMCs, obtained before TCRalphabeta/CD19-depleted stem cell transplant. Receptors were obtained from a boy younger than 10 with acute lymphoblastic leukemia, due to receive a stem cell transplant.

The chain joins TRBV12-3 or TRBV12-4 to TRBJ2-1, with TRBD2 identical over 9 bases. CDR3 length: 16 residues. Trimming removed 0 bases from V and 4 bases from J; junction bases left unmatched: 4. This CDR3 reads CASSLALAGRYNEQFF. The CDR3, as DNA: TGTGCCAGCAGTTTAGCGCTAGCGGGGCGTTACAATGAGCAGTTCTTC.

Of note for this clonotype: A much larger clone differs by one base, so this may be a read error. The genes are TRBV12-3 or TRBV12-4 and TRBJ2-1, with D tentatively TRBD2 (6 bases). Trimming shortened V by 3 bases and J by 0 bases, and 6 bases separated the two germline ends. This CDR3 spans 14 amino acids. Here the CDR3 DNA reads TGTGCCAGCAGTTTCGGGAGCTCCTACAATGAGCAGTTCTTC. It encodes CASSFGSSYNEQFF.

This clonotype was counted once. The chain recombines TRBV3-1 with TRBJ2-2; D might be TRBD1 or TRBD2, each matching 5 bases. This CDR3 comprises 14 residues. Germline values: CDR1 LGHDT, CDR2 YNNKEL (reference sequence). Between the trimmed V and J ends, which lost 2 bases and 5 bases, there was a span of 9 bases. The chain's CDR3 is CASSQSGRTGELFF. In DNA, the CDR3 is TGTGCCAGCAGCCAATCGGGACGGACCGGGGAGCTGTTTTTT.

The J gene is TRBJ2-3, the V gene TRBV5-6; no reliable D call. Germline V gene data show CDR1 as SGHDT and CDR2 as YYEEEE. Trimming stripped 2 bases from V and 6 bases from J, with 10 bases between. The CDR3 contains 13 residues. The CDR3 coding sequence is TGTGCCAGCAGCTTTAGGGATTCCGATACGCAGTATTTT. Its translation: CASSFRDSDTQYF.

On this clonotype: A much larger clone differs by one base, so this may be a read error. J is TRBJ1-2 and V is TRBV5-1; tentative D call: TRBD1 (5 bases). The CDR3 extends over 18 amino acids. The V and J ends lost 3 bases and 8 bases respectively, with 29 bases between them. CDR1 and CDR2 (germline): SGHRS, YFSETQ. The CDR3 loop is CASSSPSEGTFHLSGYTF. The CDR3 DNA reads TGCGCCAGCAGCTCCCCAAGCGAGGGGACGTTTCATTTGAGCGGCTACACCTTC. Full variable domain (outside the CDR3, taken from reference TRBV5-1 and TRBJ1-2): KAGVTQTPRYLIKTRGQQVTLSCSPISGHRSVSWYQQTPGQGLQFLFEYFSETQRNKGNFPGRFSGRQFSNSRSEMNVSTLELGDSALYLCASSSPSEGTFHLSGYTFGSGTRLTVV.

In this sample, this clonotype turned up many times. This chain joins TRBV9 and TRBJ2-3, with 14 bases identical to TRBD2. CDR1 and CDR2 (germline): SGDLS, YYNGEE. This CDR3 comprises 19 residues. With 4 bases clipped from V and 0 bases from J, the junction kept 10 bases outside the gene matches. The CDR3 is CASSPEGGLAGASTDTQYF. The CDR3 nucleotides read TGTGCCAGCAGCCCCGAGGGGGGACTAGCGGGGGCAAGCACAGATACGCAGTATTTT.

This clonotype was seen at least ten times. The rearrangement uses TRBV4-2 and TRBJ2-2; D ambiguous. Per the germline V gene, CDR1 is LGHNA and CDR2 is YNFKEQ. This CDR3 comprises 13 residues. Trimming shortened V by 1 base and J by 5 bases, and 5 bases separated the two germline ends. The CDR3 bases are TGTGCCAGCAGCCAAGGAGAAACCGGGGAGCTGTTTTTT. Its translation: CASSQGETGELFF.

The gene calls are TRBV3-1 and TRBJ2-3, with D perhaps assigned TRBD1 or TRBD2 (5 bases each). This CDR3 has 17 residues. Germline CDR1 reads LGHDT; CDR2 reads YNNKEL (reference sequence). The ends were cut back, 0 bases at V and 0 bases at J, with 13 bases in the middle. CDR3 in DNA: TGTGCCAGCAGCCAAGAGCCAGCCGGGGCTAGCACAGATACGCAGTATTTT. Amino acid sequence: CASSQEPAGASTDTQYF.

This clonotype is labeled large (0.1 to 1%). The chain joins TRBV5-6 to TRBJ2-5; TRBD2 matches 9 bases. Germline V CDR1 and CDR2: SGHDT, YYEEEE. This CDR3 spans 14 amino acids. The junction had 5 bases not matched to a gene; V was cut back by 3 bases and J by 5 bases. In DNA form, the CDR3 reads TGTGCCAGCAGCTCGCGGGGGGGCGGCGAGACCCAGTACTTC. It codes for CASSSRGGGETQYF.

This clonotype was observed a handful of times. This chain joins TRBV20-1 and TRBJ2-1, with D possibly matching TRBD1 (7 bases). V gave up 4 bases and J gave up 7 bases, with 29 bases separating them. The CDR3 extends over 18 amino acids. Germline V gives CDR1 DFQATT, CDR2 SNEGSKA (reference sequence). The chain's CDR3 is CSAIERRGPSPITNEQFF. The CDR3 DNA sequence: TGCAGTGCTATCGAGCGGAGGGGGCCTTCCCCCATTACGAATGAGCAGTTCTTC.

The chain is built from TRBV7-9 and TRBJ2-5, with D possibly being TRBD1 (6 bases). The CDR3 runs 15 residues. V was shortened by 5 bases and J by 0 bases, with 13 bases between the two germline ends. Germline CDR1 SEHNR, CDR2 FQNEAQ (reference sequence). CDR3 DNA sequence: TGTGCCAGCAGCGCCATGGGGGCAAACCAAGAGACCCAGTACTTC. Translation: CASSAMGANQETQYF.

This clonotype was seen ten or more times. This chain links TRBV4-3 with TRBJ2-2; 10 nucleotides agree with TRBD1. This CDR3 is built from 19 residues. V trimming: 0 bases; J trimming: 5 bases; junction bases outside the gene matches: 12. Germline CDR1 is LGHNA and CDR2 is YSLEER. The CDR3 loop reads CASSQDSGGQGFGTGELFF. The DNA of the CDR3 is TGCGCCAGCAGCCAAGATTCGGGGGGACAGGGGTTCGGAACCGGGGAGCTGTTTTTT.

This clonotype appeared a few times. In DNA form, the CDR3 reads TGCAGTGCTAGACTCGACGGTAATCAGCCCCAGCATTTT. It is translated as CSARLDGNQPQHF. The V call is TRBV20-1, the J call TRBJ1-5; D remains ambiguous. V gave up 2 bases and J gave up 4 bases, with 9 bases separating them. The CDR3 spans 13 residues. Germline-derived CDR1 and CDR2 are DFQATT and SNEGSKA (reference sequence).

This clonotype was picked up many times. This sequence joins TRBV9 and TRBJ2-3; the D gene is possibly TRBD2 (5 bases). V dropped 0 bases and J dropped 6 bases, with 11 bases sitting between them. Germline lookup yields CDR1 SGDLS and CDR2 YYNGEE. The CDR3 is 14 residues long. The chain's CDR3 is CASSVGLAKDTQYF. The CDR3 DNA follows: TGTGCCAGCAGCGTAGGGCTAGCCAAGGATACGCAGTATTTT.

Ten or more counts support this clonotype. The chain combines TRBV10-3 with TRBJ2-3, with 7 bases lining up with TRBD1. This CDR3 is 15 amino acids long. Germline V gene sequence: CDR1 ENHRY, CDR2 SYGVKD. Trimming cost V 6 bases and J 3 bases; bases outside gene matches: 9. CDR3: CAISDDRVGTDTQYF. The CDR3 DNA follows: TGTGCCATCAGCGATGACAGGGTAGGGACAGATACGCAGTATTTT.

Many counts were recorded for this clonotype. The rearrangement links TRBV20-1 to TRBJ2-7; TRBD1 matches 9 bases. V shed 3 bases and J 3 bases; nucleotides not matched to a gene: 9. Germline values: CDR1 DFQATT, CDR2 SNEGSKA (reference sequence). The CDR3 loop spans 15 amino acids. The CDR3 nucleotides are TGCAGTGCTAGTCATGGGGGACAGGGAGGCTACGAGCAGTACTTC. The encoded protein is CSASHGGQGGYEQYF.

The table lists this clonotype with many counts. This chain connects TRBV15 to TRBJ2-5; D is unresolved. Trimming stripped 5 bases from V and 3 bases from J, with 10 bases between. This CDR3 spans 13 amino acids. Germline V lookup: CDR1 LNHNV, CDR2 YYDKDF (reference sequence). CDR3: CATSPDSEETQYF. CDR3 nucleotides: TGTGCCACCAGCCCCGATAGTGAAGAGACCCAGTACTTC.

CDR3 bases: TGCAGCGTTGCTTCGACAGGGGATTCACCCCTCCACTTT. Its protein product is CSVASTGDSPLHF. The gene calls are TRBV29-1 and TRBJ1-6; 8 bases line up with TRBD1. CDR3 length equals 13 residues. CDR1 and CDR2 (germline): SQVTM, ANQGSEA. J was trimmed by 8 bases and V by 4 bases; bases with no gene match: 4.

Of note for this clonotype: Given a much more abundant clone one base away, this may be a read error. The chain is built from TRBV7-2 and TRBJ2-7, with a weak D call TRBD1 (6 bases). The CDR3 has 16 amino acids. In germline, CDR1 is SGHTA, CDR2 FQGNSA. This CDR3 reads CASSLVVGADGYKQYF. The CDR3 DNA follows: TGTGCCAGCAGCTTAGTCGTGGGGGCGGACGGCTACAAGCAGTACTTC.

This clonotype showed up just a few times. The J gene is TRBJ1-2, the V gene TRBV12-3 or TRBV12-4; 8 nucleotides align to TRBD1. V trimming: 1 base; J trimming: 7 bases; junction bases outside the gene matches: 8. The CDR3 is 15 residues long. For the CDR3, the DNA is TGTGCCAGCAGTTTAGGGACAGGGACCGGGAGTGGCTACACCTTC. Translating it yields CASSLGTGTGSGYTF.

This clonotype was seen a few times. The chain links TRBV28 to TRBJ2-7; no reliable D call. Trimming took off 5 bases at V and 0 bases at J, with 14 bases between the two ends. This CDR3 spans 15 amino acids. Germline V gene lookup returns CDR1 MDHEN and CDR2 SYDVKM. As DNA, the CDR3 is TGTGCCAGCAGTCTAGGCGACGGTTACTCCTACGAGCAGTACTTC. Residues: CASSLGDGYSYEQYF. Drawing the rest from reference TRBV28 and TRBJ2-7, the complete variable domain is DVKVTQSSRYLVKRTGEKVFLECVQDMDHENMFWYRQDPGLGLRLIYFSYDVKMKEKGDIPEGYSVSREKKERFSLILESASTNQTSMYLCASSLGDGYSYEQYFGPGTRLTVT.

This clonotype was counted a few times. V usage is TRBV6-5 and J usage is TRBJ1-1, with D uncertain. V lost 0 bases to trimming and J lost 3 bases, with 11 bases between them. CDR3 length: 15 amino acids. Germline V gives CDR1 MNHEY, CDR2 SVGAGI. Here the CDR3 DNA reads TGTGCCAGCAGTTACTCGACCGGGCGGTACACTGAAGCTTTCTTT. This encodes CASSYSTGRYTEAFF.

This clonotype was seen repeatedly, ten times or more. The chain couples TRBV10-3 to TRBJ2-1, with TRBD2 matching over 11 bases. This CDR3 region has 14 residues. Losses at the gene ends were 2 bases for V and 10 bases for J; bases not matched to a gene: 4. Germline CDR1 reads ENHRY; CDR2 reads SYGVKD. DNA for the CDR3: TGTGCCATCAGTGAGACTAGCGGGGGCGGGGAGCAGTTCTTC. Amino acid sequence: CAISETSGGGEQFF.

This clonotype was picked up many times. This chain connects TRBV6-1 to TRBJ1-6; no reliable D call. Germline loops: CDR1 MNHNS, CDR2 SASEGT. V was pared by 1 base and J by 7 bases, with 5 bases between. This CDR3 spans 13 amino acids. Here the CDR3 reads CASSEVENSPLHF. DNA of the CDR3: TGTGCCAGCAGTGAAGTGGAGAATTCACCCCTCCACTTT.

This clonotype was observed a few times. CDR3 residues: CASSFRASYNSPLHF. The CDR3 DNA sequence: TGTGCCAGCAGTTTCCGTGCGTCCTATAATTCACCCCTCCACTTT. V and J are TRBV12-3 or TRBV12-4 and TRBJ1-6, with unresolved D. The CDR3 runs 15 residues. The V and J ends lost 3 bases and 1 base respectively, with 7 bases between them.

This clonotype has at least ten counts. The chain's CDR3 is CASSYGGSEAFF. The CDR3 DNA reads TGTGCCAGCAGTTACGGCGGCTCTGAAGCTTTCTTT. The chain couples TRBV6-6 to TRBJ1-1; D unresolved. Looked up from germline, CDR1 is MNHNY and CDR2 is SVGAGI (reference sequence). The CDR3 runs 12 residues. Trimming left V 2 bases short and J 6 bases short, with 7 bases between.

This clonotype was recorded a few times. In DNA form, the CDR3 reads TGTGCCAGCAGCCCCAGGGGGACAACTAATGAAAAACTGTTTTTT. It yields the protein CASSPRGTTNEKLFF. The chain links TRBV7-8 to TRBJ1-4; TRBD1 agrees at 7 bases. V was clipped by 5 bases and J by 0 bases; unmatched bases: 3. The CDR3 loop spans 15 amino acids. Germline-derived CDR1 and CDR2 are SGHVS and FQNEAQ.

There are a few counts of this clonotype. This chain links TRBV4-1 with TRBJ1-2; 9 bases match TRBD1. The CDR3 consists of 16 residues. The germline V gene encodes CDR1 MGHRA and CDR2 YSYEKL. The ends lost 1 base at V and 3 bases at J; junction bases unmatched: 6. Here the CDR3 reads CASSQVPRQGDYGYTF. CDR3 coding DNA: TGCGCCAGCAGCCAAGTGCCGAGACAGGGGGACTATGGCTACACCTTC.

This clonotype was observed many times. Here the CDR3 reads CASSLKTTREQYF. CDR3 in DNA: TGTGCCAGCAGTTTAAAGACGACTCGCGAGCAGTACTTC. The V gene is TRBV28, the J gene TRBJ2-7, with D hard to call. V was clipped by 2 bases and J by 6 bases, with 11 bases between them. The CDR3 spans 13 residues. The germline V gene has CDR1 MDHEN and CDR2 SYDVKM.

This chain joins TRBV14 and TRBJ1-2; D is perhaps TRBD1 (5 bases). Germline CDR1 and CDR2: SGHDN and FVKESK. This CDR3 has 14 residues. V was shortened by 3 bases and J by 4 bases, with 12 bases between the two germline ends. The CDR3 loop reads CASSQQWGFYGYTF. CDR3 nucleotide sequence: TGTGCCAGCAGCCAGCAGTGGGGCTTCTATGGCTACACCTTC.